This T cell receptor beta chain was identified in a study of T cell responses to AZD1222 COVID-19 vaccine. General study points: Among the donors, most were white British and more were female, and clonal diversity was possibly underestimated.

This clone was detected only a few times. Its antigen remains unknown. V was pared by 3 bases and J by 0 bases, with 9 bases of the junction left unmatched. Germline CDR1 is SGHNT and CDR2 is YYREEE (reference sequence). This CDR3 has 17 amino acids. Data came from immunoSEQ multiplex PCR; TCRdb stores just in-frame clones and leaves some out. The sample yields 50,000 or so clones, approximately 80% seen once. The chain has TRBV5-4 and TRBJ1-3; 7 bases line up with TRBD1. Source: peripheral blood, taken 28 days after the second AZD1222 dose. The source is an adult who received the AZD1222 COVID-19 vaccine. This CDR3 reads CASSSRQGPSSGNTIYF. The CDR3 coding sequence is TGTGCCAGCAGCTCCCGACAGGGCCCCAGCTCTGGAAACACCATATATTTT.